This entry lists 27 T cell receptor beta chains sequenced from one sample in a study of T cell responses to AZD1222 COVID-19 vaccine. The protocol was immunoSEQ multiplex PCR, while the TCRdb copy is restricted to in-frame clones and leaves out a portion. The data show about 100,000 clones, more than 75% seen once. The starting material was peripheral blood, obtained on day 0 of AZD1222 vaccination. The receptors were sampled from an adult in good health.

The rearrangement uses TRBV7-8 and TRBJ2-7; TRBD2 matches 7 bases. This CDR3 is built from 16 residues. Germline loops: CDR1 SGHVS, CDR2 FQNEAQ. The ends lost 3 bases at V and 0 bases at J; junction bases unmatched: 8. This CDR3 reads CASSFRSGANSYEQYF. In DNA, the CDR3 is TGTGCCAGCAGCTTTCGGAGCGGGGCGAACTCCTACGAGCAGTACTTC.

V and J are TRBV5-5 and TRBJ2-6; no reliable D call. This CDR3 is 16 amino acids long. Trimming took off 0 bases at V and 0 bases at J, with 7 bases between the two ends. The germline V gene encodes CDR1 SGHKS and CDR2 YYEKEE (reference sequence). CDR3 sequence (DNA): TGTGCCAGCAGCTTGGACCCTATCTCTGGGGCCAACGTCCTGACTTTC. It codes for CASSLDPISGANVLTF.

This chain links TRBV7-2 with TRBJ2-2; 8 bases agree with TRBD1. J lost 7 bases, V lost 9 bases, and 13 bases had no gene match. CDR3 length: 15 residues. In germline, CDR1 is SGHTA, CDR2 FQGNSA. The CDR3: CASRGGQASGGELFF. The CDR3 DNA sequence: TGTGCCAGTCGTGGGGGACAGGCGAGCGGCGGGGAGCTGTTTTTT. The full variable domain, its missing parts supplied by reference TRBV7-2 and TRBJ2-2, is GAGVSQSPSNKVTEKGKDVELRCDPISGHTALYWYRQSLGQGLEFLIYFQGNSAPDKSGLPSDRFSAERTGGSVSTLTIQRTQQEDSAVYLCASRGGQASGGELFFGEGSRLTVL.

This clone came up a few times. The V and J genes are TRBV6-1 and TRBJ2-5, with unresolved D. Trimming took off 3 bases at V and 7 bases at J, with 6 bases between the two ends. CDR1 MNHNS and CDR2 SASEGT come from the germline V gene. The CDR3 has 11 residues. The CDR3 is CASSERWTQYF. CDR3 bases: TGTGCCAGCAGTGAGAGGTGGACCCAGTACTTC.

CDR3 amino acids: CATSQGPKDEQYF. The CDR3 DNA is TGTGCCACCTCCCAGGGTCCCAAGGACGAGCAGTACTTC. The chain combines TRBV24-1 with TRBJ2-7, with D perhaps TRBD1 (5 bases). There are 13 residues in the CDR3. Germline V gene sequence: CDR1 KGHDR, CDR2 SFDVKD. Between the trimmed V and J ends, which lost 9 bases and 5 bases, there was a span of 16 bases.

The V gene is TRBV7-6, the J gene TRBJ2-7, with TRBD2 matching over 11 bases. Losses at the gene ends were 5 bases for V and 3 bases for J; bases not matched to a gene: 6. This CDR3 contains 15 residues. Germline V gene sequence: CDR1 SGHVS, CDR2 FNYEAQ. The CDR3 is CASSVTSGSFYEQYF. CDR3 sequence (DNA): TGTGCCAGCAGCGTCACTAGCGGGAGTTTCTACGAGCAGTACTTC. Complete variable domain (other parts from reference TRBV7-6 and TRBJ2-7): GAGVSQSPRYKVTKRGQDVALRCDPISGHVSLYWYRQALGQGPEFLTYFNYEAQQDKSGLPNDRFSAERPEGSISTLTIQRTEQRDSAMYRCASSVTSGSFYEQYFGPGTRLTVT.

The V gene is TRBV5-5, the J gene TRBJ2-7; D is possibly TRBD1 (5 bases). This CDR3 contains 14 residues. The V gene lost 4 bases and the J gene lost 1 base, with 12 bases spanning the gap. CDR1 and CDR2 (germline): SGHKS, YYEKEE (reference sequence). CDR3 bases: TGTGCCAGCAGCACCTCAGGGCGATCCTACGAGCAGTACTTC. Its protein product is CASSTSGRSYEQYF.

The rearrangement joins TRBV19 to TRBJ2-7; TRBD1 agrees at 7 bases. The trim removed 8 bases at V and 5 bases at J, leaving 9 bases unmatched. Germline CDR1 LNHDA, CDR2 SQIVND (reference sequence). The CDR3 runs 13 residues. The CDR3 loop is CASWRQGKDEQYF. CDR3 DNA sequence: TGTGCCAGTTGGAGACAGGGAAAGGACGAGCAGTACTTC.

This clone was picked up a small number of times. This chain joins TRBV2 and TRBJ2-1; the D gene could be TRBD1 or TRBD2 (5 bases each). CDR1 SNHLY and CDR2 FYNNEI come from the germline V gene. CDR3 length equals 13 residues. Trimming left V 7 bases short and J 8 bases short, with 15 bases between. CDR3 loop: CASTEDLGDEQFF. The DNA of the CDR3 is TGTGCCAGCACCGAGGACTTGGGGGATGAGCAGTTCTTC.

The chain uses TRBV7-2 and TRBJ2-7, with 11 bases lining up with TRBD1. The length of the CDR3 is 15 residues. In germline, CDR1 is SGHTA, CDR2 FQGNSA. The V and J ends lost 0 bases and 3 bases, in that order; junction bases with no gene match: 1. The CDR3 is CASSLAGTGGYEQYF. The DNA for the CDR3 is TGTGCCAGCAGCTTAGCCGGGACAGGGGGCTACGAGCAGTACTTC. The full variable domain, completed using reference TRBV7-2 and TRBJ2-7, is GAGVSQSPSNKVTEKGKDVELRCDPISGHTALYWYRQSLGQGLEFLIYFQGNSAPDKSGLPSDRFSAERTGGSVSTLTIQRTQQEDSAVYLCASSLAGTGGYEQYFGPGTRLTVT.

This clone was counted between two and nine times. This chain links TRBV7-8 with TRBJ1-5; possible D gene TRBD1, 5 bases. V was pared by 3 bases and J by 7 bases, with 16 bases between. Germline values: CDR1 SGHVS, CDR2 FQNEAQ. The CDR3 spans 15 residues. CDR3 bases: TGTGCCAGCAGCTTGGGGCGTATCGGGCCGCAGCCCCAGCATTTT. It specifies CASSLGRIGPQPQHF.

This chain's CDR3 is CASSQGGQFRYTF. The CDR3 nucleotides read TGTGCCAGCAGCCAAGGTGGTCAGTTCCGCTACACCTTC. This chain connects TRBV3-1 (or the pseudogene TRBV3-2) to TRBJ1-2, with D hard to call. Germline loops: CDR1 LGHDT, CDR2 YNNKEL (reference sequence). This CDR3 is built from 13 residues. The V gene lost 1 base and the J gene lost 9 bases, with 12 bases spanning the gap.

The chain combines TRBV18 with TRBJ1-6, with a weak D call TRBD1 (5 bases). The V gene's germline CDR1 is KGHSH and CDR2 LQKENI. V was pared by 2 bases and J by 3 bases, with 11 bases between. This CDR3 comprises 16 residues. In DNA, the CDR3 is TGTGCCAGCTCACCAACTGCAGGGAACTATAATTCACCCCTCCACTTT. It encodes CASSPTAGNYNSPLHF.

The rearrangement links TRBV24-1 to TRBJ2-3, with D hard to call. V gave up 2 bases and J gave up 4 bases, with 12 bases separating them. CDR1 is KGHDR, CDR2 SFDVKD, per germline. The CDR3 extends over 15 amino acids. The CDR3 coding sequence is TGTGCCACCAGTGATTCGACCCGAGGTTCAGATACGCAGTATTTT. Translated: CATSDSTRGSDTQYF.

The CDR3 spells CASSLDSSGNTIYF. CDR3 nucleotide sequence: TGCGCCAGCAGCTTGGACAGCTCTGGAAACACCATATATTTT. The chain uses TRBV5-1 and TRBJ1-3; D uncertain. The CDR3 consists of 14 residues. V lost 0 bases and J lost 0, with 4 bases in between. The germline V gene has CDR1 SGHRS and CDR2 YFSETQ.

The chain recombines TRBV27 with TRBJ2-3, with TRBD2 matching over 12 bases. The ends lost 5 bases at V and 0 bases at J; junction bases unmatched: 3. The CDR3 totals 16 residues. Germline V gene lookup returns CDR1 MNHEY and CDR2 SMNVEV (reference sequence). CDR3 coding DNA: TGTGCCAGCAGTACCCTAGCGGGGGGGAGCACAGATACGCAGTATTTT. Translating it yields CASSTLAGGSTDTQYF.

This chain uses TRBV18 with TRBJ2-7, with 7 positions matching TRBD2. The CDR3 is 16 residues long. The V gene's germline CDR1 is KGHSH and CDR2 LQKENI. The junction had 8 bases not matched to a gene; V was cut back by 0 bases and J by 3 bases. The CDR3 DNA follows: TGTGCCAGCTCACCACCATCAGGACTAGTCAACTACGAGCAGTACTTC. Its translation is CASSPPSGLVNYEQYF. Variable domain in full (rest from reference TRBV18 and TRBJ2-7): NAGVMQNPRHLVRRRGQEARLRCSPMKGHSHVYWYRQLPEEGLKFMVYLQKENIIDESGMPKERFSAEFPKEGPSILRIQQVVRGDSAAYFCASSPPSGLVNYEQYFGPGTRLTVT.

V and J are TRBV9 and TRBJ2-1, with no clear D. V lost 4 bases and J lost 2, with 13 bases in between. Germline CDR1 reads SGDLS; CDR2 reads YYNGEE. The CDR3 has 15 residues. CDR3 amino acids: CASSPSSSTYNEQFF. For the CDR3, the DNA is TGTGCCAGCAGCCCGAGCAGCTCCACCTACAATGAGCAGTTCTTC.

The genes are TRBV27 and TRBJ1-4; D gene ambiguous. The CDR3 runs to 14 residues. Germline V gene data show CDR1 as MNHEY and CDR2 as SMNVEV (reference sequence). Trimming removed 6 bases at V and 1 base at J, with 9 bases between. Here the CDR3 reads CASSNQITNEKLFF. For the CDR3, the DNA is TGTGCCAGCAGCAACCAAATAACTAATGAAAAACTGTTTTTT.

This sequence joins TRBV2 and TRBJ1-6, with a possible D match to TRBD1 (5 bases). Trimming shortened V by 4 bases and J by 14 bases, and 15 bases separated the two germline ends. CDR1 is SNHLY and CDR2 is FYNNEI in the germline V gene. The CDR3 length is 13 residues. The CDR3 bases are TGTGCCAGCAGTGTTGGGGGGACCCTGGCCCTCCACTTT. It specifies CASSVGGTLALHF.

V gene TRBV28 combines with J gene TRBJ1-4; D is undetermined. With 6 bases removed from V and 8 bases from J, the gap between germline ends came to 10 bases. Germline CDR1 is MDHEN and CDR2 is SYDVKM. This CDR3 region has 12 residues. CDR3 loop: CASRPIHEKLFF. CDR3 sequence (DNA): TGTGCCAGCAGACCCATTCACGAAAAACTGTTTTTT.

The sample holds one count of this clone. This chain uses TRBV6-5 with TRBJ1-1; perhaps TRBD1 as D (5 bases). The CDR3 is 14 residues long. V lost 6 bases and J 1 base, leaving 12 bases between the germline ends. Per germline, CDR1 MNHEY and CDR2 SVGAGI. The CDR3 DNA sequence: TGTGCCAGCAGCGCCGGGACGGAGAACACTGAAGCTTTCTTT. This gives the protein CASSAGTENTEAFF.

This chain connects TRBV5-1 to TRBJ2-1; 14 nucleotides agree with TRBD2. The CDR3 is 16 residues long. Trimming took 7 bases from V and 8 from J; bases not matched to a gene: 11. Germline V lookup: CDR1 SGHRS, CDR2 YFSETQ. The CDR3 spells CASATSGTSGGDEQFF. CDR3 coding DNA: TGCGCCAGCGCAACTAGTGGGACTAGCGGGGGCGATGAGCAGTTCTTC.

The rearrangement uses TRBV25-1 and TRBJ1-1; tentative D call: TRBD1 (5 bases). The V gene's germline CDR1 is MGHDK and CDR2 SYGVNS. The CDR3 consists of 12 residues. The V gene lost 3 bases and the J gene lost 7 bases, with 9 bases spanning the gap. As DNA, the CDR3 is TGTGCCAGCAGTGATCGACAGAGTGAAGCTTTCTTT. Protein sequence: CASSDRQSEAFF.

In this sample, this clone turned up a few times. This chain connects TRBV11-2 to TRBJ2-7; no clear D gene. This CDR3 spans 12 amino acids. V dropped 6 bases and J dropped 5 bases, with 11 bases sitting between them. Germline CDR1 and CDR2: SGHAT and FQNNGV. The DNA for the CDR3 is TGTGCCAGCAGTTATAAACCCAACGAGCAGTACTTC. The encoded protein is CASSYKPNEQYF.

The count of this clone is one. This sequence joins TRBV12-3 or TRBV12-4 and TRBJ1-2, with D possibly TRBD1 on 5 matching bases. The V and J ends lost 6 bases and 7 bases respectively, with 15 bases between them. CDR3 length: 13 amino acids. The CDR3, as DNA: TGTGCCAGCAGCCTTGAGGGGAGCCTTGGCTACACCTTC. Residues: CASSLEGSLGYTF.

The chain employs TRBV14 and TRBJ2-7; D is unclear. The ends were cut back, 1 base at V and 9 bases at J, with 16 bases in the middle. This CDR3 comprises 14 residues. Germline CDR1 SGHDN, CDR2 FVKESK. For the CDR3, the DNA is TGTGCCAGCAGCCAAGCCCTGACGGGTGTTGGGCAGTACTTC. This encodes CASSQALTGVGQYF. The full variable domain, with the rest looked up from reference TRBV14 and TRBJ2-7, is EAGVTQFPSHSVIEKGQTVTLRCDPISGHDNLYWYRRVMGKEIKFLLHFVKESKQDESGMPNNRFLAERTGGTYSTLKVQPAELEDSGVYFCASSQALTGVGQYFGPGTRLTVT.